These 10 T cell receptor beta chains originate from one sample sequenced in a study of human T cells and chemical hapten exposure. In the library, unique molecular identifiers were attached to individual cDNA molecules. TCRdb re-called the reads through MiXCR, storing one row per CDR3 protein. The sample holds fewer than 2,000 distinct CDR3 sequences, approximately 53% seen once. The treatment here: therapeutic diphenylcyclopropenone sensitization with weekly scalp DPC. Sample: whole blood, taken before DPC sensitization or 2, 6, or about 24 weeks after (not recorded which). All receptors derive from an adult with alopecia areata. Some clones in this sample may be carry-over from other donors' samples. This table probably holds off-target reads from a library built for another chain.

This clonotype occurred a few times. The rearrangement uses TRBV9 and TRBJ2-1; unclear D gene. V was clipped by 0 bases and J by 0 bases, with 13 bases between them. Germline CDR1 and CDR2: SGDLS and YYNGEE. The CDR3 runs 17 residues. The CDR3 region is CASSVVETFHSYNEQFF. The CDR3 DNA reads TGTGCCAGCAGCGTAGTCGAAACGTTTCACTCCTACAATGAGCAGTTCTTC.

This clonotype showed up just a few times. The chain has TRBV7-8 and TRBJ2-2, with D tentatively TRBD2 (5 bases). There are 16 residues in the CDR3. V was shortened by 5 bases and J by 4 bases, with 17 bases between the two germline ends. Germline V CDR1 and CDR2: SGHVS, FQNEAQ. CDR3 sequence: CASSQPLREITGELFF. The CDR3 nucleotides are TGTGCCAGCAGCCAACCACTGAGGGAAATCACCGGGGAGCTGTTTTTT.

This chain connects TRBV7-3 to TRBJ2-1; 9 bases fit TRBD2. The CDR3 covers 15 residues. After removal of 5 bases from V and 4 bases from J, the junction contained 6 bases not matched to a gene. Germline V lookup: CDR1 SGHTA, CDR2 FQGTGA. CDR3 loop: CASSALAGAYNEQFF. The CDR3 coding sequence is TGTGCCAGCAGCGCGTTAGCGGGGGCTTACAATGAGCAGTTCTTC.

This clonotype was observed a single time. This rearrangement joins TRBV4-1 to TRBJ2-7; D is undetermined. CDR3 length: 15 residues. Trimming took off 4 bases at V and 4 bases at J, with 17 bases between the two ends. Germline values: CDR1 MGHRA, CDR2 YSYEKL. This CDR3 reads CASSPASGPGYEQYF. The CDR3 DNA reads as TGCGCCAGCAGCCCTGCGTCGGGTCCTGGGTACGAGCAGTACTTC.

The genes are TRBV25-1 and TRBJ2-7; 8 nucleotides align to TRBD2. CDR3 length: 14 residues. Germline loops: CDR1 MGHDK, CDR2 SYGVNS. The trim removed 5 bases at V and 1 base at J, leaving 4 bases unmatched. The CDR3 reads CASSPTSGSYEQYF. The CDR3 DNA reads TGTGCCAGCAGTCCTACTAGCGGTTCCTACGAGCAGTACTTC.

The chain couples TRBV24-1 to TRBJ2-7, with 9 positions matching TRBD2. Germline CDR1 reads KGHDR; CDR2 reads SFDVKD. The CDR3 totals 19 residues. Trimming removed 4 bases from V and 3 bases from J; junction bases left unmatched: 18. CDR3 residues: CATSDPVPAGGYTFYEQYF. Written as DNA, the CDR3 is TGTGCCACCAGTGACCCAGTCCCAGCGGGGGGTTATACCTTCTACGAGCAGTACTTC.

This chain joins TRBV6-2 or TRBV6-3 and TRBJ2-1; TRBD1 is a possible D gene (6 bases). Germline-derived CDR1 and CDR2 are MNHEY and SVGEGT. Between the trimmed V and J ends, which lost 2 bases and 5 bases, there was a span of 16 bases. The CDR3 totals 16 residues. The CDR3 loop is CASSYPSGQLNNEQFF. The CDR3 coding sequence is TGTGCCAGCAGTTACCCTTCCGGACAGTTGAACAATGAGCAGTTCTTC.

As DNA, the CDR3 is TGCAGTGCTAGCGTCGCCTCCTACGAGCAGTACTTC. Amino acids: CSASVASYEQYF. The V gene is TRBV20-1, the J gene TRBJ2-7; no definite D call. The V end lost 3 bases, the J end lost 0 bases, and 6 bases lay between the germline ends. The CDR3 length is 12 residues. In germline, CDR1 is DFQATT, CDR2 SNEGSKA (reference sequence).

This clonotype appeared a single time. This rearrangement joins TRBV29-1 to TRBJ2-5; 7 positions match TRBD1. Germline CDR1 SQVTM, CDR2 ANQGSEA. CDR3 size: 13 residues. With V trimmed by 7 bases and J by 5 bases, 10 bases remained unmatched. CDR3 DNA sequence: TGCAGCGCTGACAGGGACGGCGGGGAGACCCAGTACTTC. It is translated as CSADRDGGETQYF.

This chain uses TRBV4-1 with TRBJ2-1; 10 bases are a match to TRBD2. This CDR3 spans 15 amino acids. With 2 bases clipped from V and 5 bases from J, the junction kept 3 bases outside the gene matches. CDR1 and CDR2 (germline): MGHRA, YSYEKL. CDR3 sequence reads: CASSQPGTSDNEQFF. CDR3 nucleotides: TGCGCCAGCAGCCAACCCGGGACTAGCGACAATGAGCAGTTCTTC.